This T cell receptor beta chain was observed in a study of blood T cell repertoires in COVID-19. CDR1 is SGHRS, CDR2 YFSETQ, per germline. V was cut by 0 bases and J by 6 bases, with 13 bases left in between. The CDR3 has 14 amino acids. This table comes from immunoSEQ multiplex PCR, and its TCRdb copy is limited to in-frame clones, with some not included. The sample lists roughly 70,000 clones, about 88% occurring once. Material: peripheral blood. This clonotype was sampled from a man aged 65 to 85 with active COVID-19. The rearrangement joins TRBV5-1 to TRBJ2-7, with D tentatively TRBD1 (5 bases). Here the CDR3 reads CASSLAQGRSEQYF. For the CDR3, the DNA is TGCGCCAGCAGCTTGGCCCAGGGTAGGTCCGAGCAGTACTTC.